Following are 21 T cell receptor beta chains from one sample sequenced in a study of blood T cell repertoires in COVID-19 (TCRdb year 2020). Receptors were amplified or captured by the immunoSEQ multiplex PCR assay. TCRdb obtained this table from immuneACCESS and retained in-frame rearrangements with V and J assigned. These tables miss some clones; where compared with another copy, unresolved V genes account for less than half of the shortfall, and the remainder is unexplained. The table for this sample lists 300,000 or so clones; roughly 90% of them were counted only once. The top ten clonotypes cover 2.5% to 3.5% of the sample. Sequenced sample: peripheral blood. These receptors were taken from a woman aged 30 to 39 with COVID-19, enrolled during active disease.

The chain employs TRBV5-1 and TRBJ2-5; D might be TRBD1 (6 bases). V dropped 7 bases and J dropped 5 bases, with 12 bases sitting between them. This CDR3 is 12 amino acids long. The germline gives CDR1 SGHRS, CDR2 YFSETQ. CDR3 sequence: CASADRMETQYF. The CDR3 bases are TGCGCCAGCGCGGACAGAATGGAGACCCAGTACTTC. The whole variable domain, filled in from reference TRBV5-1 and TRBJ2-5, reads KAGVTQTPRYLIKTRGQQVTLSCSPISGHRSVSWYQQTPGQGLQFLFEYFSETQRNKGNFPGRFSGRQFSNSRSEMNVSTLELGDSALYLCASADRMETQYFGPGTRLLVL.

This clone was picked up one time. The CDR3 sequence is CASSTPGQSRYGYTF. In nucleotides, the CDR3 is TGTGCCAGTAGTACCCCGGGACAAAGTCGCTATGGCTACACCTTC. The chain recombines TRBV19 with TRBJ1-2; TRBD1 might be the D (6 bases). V lost 4 bases and J lost 4, with 16 bases in between. CDR3 length: 15 residues. Per germline, CDR1 LNHDA and CDR2 SQIVND (reference sequence).

V gene TRBV30 combines with J gene TRBJ1-4; D unresolved. The CDR3 spans 15 residues. V lost 3 bases to trimming and J lost 8 bases, with 19 bases between them. Germline V gene sequence: CDR1 GTSNPN, CDR2 SVGIG (reference sequence). The CDR3 coding sequence is TGTGCCTGGAGCCCCTCGGGGTGGATGCAGGAAAAACTGTTTTTT. Its translation is CAWSPSGWMQEKLFF.

The rearrangement joins TRBV9 to TRBJ2-3, with 7 bases matching TRBD2. The CDR3 is 15 residues long. Germline assignment: CDR1 SGDLS and CDR2 YYNGEE. J gave up 3 bases and V 4 bases, and 8 bases lay outside the gene matches. The CDR3 protein is CASSPSLLATDTQYF. The CDR3 region has the DNA TGTGCCAGCAGCCCCTCTCTACTAGCGACAGATACGCAGTATTTT.

The chain recombines TRBV5-1 with TRBJ2-7; TRBD1 matches 7 bases. This CDR3 is 15 amino acids long. CDR1 is SGHRS and CDR2 is YFSETQ in the germline V gene. V was clipped by 2 bases and J by 2 bases; unmatched bases: 7. The CDR3 reads CASSFTGDRAYEQYF. In DNA form, the CDR3 reads TGCGCCAGCAGCTTCACAGGGGACCGCGCCTACGAGCAGTACTTC.

This clone came up a few times. This chain connects TRBV14 to TRBJ2-5, with 8 bases lining up with TRBD2. The germline V gene encodes CDR1 SGHDN and CDR2 FVKESK. Unmatched junction bases numbered 11, after V lost 6 bases and J lost 5 bases. CDR3 length equals 15 residues. CDR3 loop: CASRPSGGAKETQYF. In DNA, the CDR3 is TGTGCCAGCAGACCCTCGGGGGGGGCGAAGGAGACCCAGTACTTC.

This clone was seen a handful of times. A junction boundary mismatches the germline segment, possibly from a read error. The DNA for the CDR3 is TGTGCCAGCAGCCTAGCGGGACAGTTACAAGAGACCCAGTACTTC. It codes for CASSLAGQLQETQYF. This chain connects TRBV7-6 to TRBJ2-5, with TRBD2 matching over 9 bases. The germline gives CDR1 SGHVS, CDR2 FNYEAQ. CDR3 size: 15 residues.

The chain uses TRBV29-1 and TRBJ2-1; the match to TRBD1 covers 8 bases. CDR3 size: 15 residues. Trimming removed 3 bases from V and 1 base from J; junction bases left unmatched: 5. Germline loops: CDR1 SQVTM, CDR2 ANQGSEA. The CDR3 protein is CSVDIRGPSYNEQFF. For the CDR3, the DNA is TGCAGCGTTGATATCAGGGGGCCTTCCTACAATGAGCAGTTCTTC.

The chain combines TRBV19 with TRBJ2-1; tentative D call: TRBD1 (5 bases). With 7 bases removed from V and 8 bases from J, the gap between germline ends came to 15 bases. Germline V gene lookup returns CDR1 LNHDA and CDR2 SQIVND (reference sequence). The CDR3 totals 13 residues. The CDR3 nucleotides are TGTGCCAGTATGGGGCAACTTGGGTATGAGCAGTTCTTC. It yields the protein CASMGQLGYEQFF.

This chain joins TRBV5-6 and TRBJ1-2; TRBD1 agrees at 7 bases. This CDR3 has 13 amino acids. The J segment lost 7 bases and the V segment lost 5 bases, leaving 8 bases of the junction unmatched. Germline CDR1 reads SGHDT; CDR2 reads YYEEEE. The CDR3 DNA reads TGTGCCAGCAGGCCGACAGGGTTTGGTGGCTACACCTTC. Translation gives CASRPTGFGGYTF.

The chain combines TRBV11-2 with TRBJ1-3, with TRBD1 matching 8 bases. The V segment lost 2 bases and the J segment 0 bases; nucleotides outside the gene matches: 0. Germline loops: CDR1 SGHAT, CDR2 FQNNGV. This CDR3 is 15 amino acids long. The CDR3, as DNA: TGTGCCAGCAGCTTAACAGGGGGCTCTGGAAACACCATATATTTT. Translation gives CASSLTGGSGNTIYF.

J is TRBJ2-1 and V is TRBV28, with TRBD2 identical over 7 bases. The V gene end was trimmed by 3 bases and the J gene end by 7 bases; junction bases not matched to a gene: 12. The CDR3 runs 16 residues. CDR1 MDHEN and CDR2 SYDVKM come from the germline V gene. The CDR3 sequence: CASSFFGGRARNEQFF. CDR3 nucleotide sequence: TGTGCCAGCAGTTTCTTTGGGGGGAGGGCAAGGAATGAGCAGTTCTTC. The full variable domain, rest sourced from reference TRBV28 and TRBJ2-1, is DVKVTQSSRYLVKRTGEKVFLECVQDMDHENMFWYRQDPGLGLRLIYFSYDVKMKEKGDIPEGYSVSREKKERFSLILESASTNQTSMYLCASSFFGGRARNEQFFGPGTRLTVL.

This clone was detected a few times. CDR3 residues: CASSGLAEPVNEQFF. CDR3 coding DNA: TGTGCCAGCAGCGGACTAGCGGAGCCAGTAAATGAGCAGTTCTTC. The chain carries TRBV9 and TRBJ2-1, with 9 nucleotides matching TRBD2. Germline lookup yields CDR1 SGDLS and CDR2 YYNGEE. V gave up 3 bases and J gave up 7 bases; unmatched junction bases: 8. The CDR3 consists of 15 residues.

The chain is built from TRBV25-1 and TRBJ2-3; D gene uncertain. The CDR3 spans 13 residues. Germline CDR1 is MGHDK and CDR2 is SYGVNS. V lost 5 bases to trimming and J lost 0 bases, with 6 bases between them. This chain's CDR3 is CASSRQSTDTQYF. CDR3 DNA: TGTGCCAGCAGTAGACAAAGCACAGATACGCAGTATTTT.

The rearrangement joins TRBV25-1 to TRBJ1-1, with 7 bases fitting TRBD1. Per germline, CDR1 MGHDK and CDR2 SYGVNS. V trimming: 9 bases; J trimming: 0 bases; junction bases outside the gene matches: 10. The CDR3 is 15 residues long. CDR3 residues: CARPRTGSMNTEAFF. CDR3 nucleotide sequence: TGTGCCAGGCCTAGGACAGGTTCTATGAACACTGAAGCTTTCTTT.

The chain links TRBV30 to TRBJ1-4, with TRBD1 identical over 9 bases. CDR3 length: 15 amino acids. V was pared by 0 bases and J by 8 bases, with 7 bases of the junction left unmatched. The germline V gene encodes CDR1 GTSNPN and CDR2 SVGIG (reference sequence). CDR3 nucleotide sequence: TGTGCCTGGAGTGTACATAGGACAGGGGAAGAAAAACTGTTTTTT. Translation: CAWSVHRTGEEKLFF. Full variable domain (rest looked up from reference TRBV30 and TRBJ1-4): SQTIHQWPATLVQPVGSPLSLECTVEGTSNPNLYWYRQAAGRGLQLLFYSVGIGQISSEVPQNLSASRPQDRQFILSSKKLLLSDSGFYLCAWSVHRTGEEKLFFGSGTQLSVL.

This chain links TRBV7-2 with TRBJ2-1; the D gene is possibly TRBD1 (5 bases). CDR1 is SGHTA and CDR2 is FQGNSA in the germline V gene. V was cut by 3 bases and J by 10 bases, with 16 bases left in between. This CDR3 region has 14 residues. DNA for the CDR3: TGTGCCAGCAGCTTGGTGGCAGGGTATCAGGAGCAGTTCTTC. Encoded protein: CASSLVAGYQEQFF.

The J gene is TRBJ2-2, the V gene TRBV19; TRBD2 might be the D (5 bases). V was shortened by 8 bases and J by 1 base, with 11 bases between the two germline ends. Germline CDR1 reads LNHDA; CDR2 reads SQIVND (reference sequence). This CDR3 region has 14 residues. The CDR3 nucleotides are TGTGCCAGTTTGTGGAGCGGGAACACCGGGGAGCTGTTTTTT. This gives the protein CASLWSGNTGELFF. The full variable domain, completed using reference TRBV19 and TRBJ2-2, is DGGITQSPKYLFRKEGQNVTLSCEQNLNHDAMYWYRQDPGQGLRLIYYSQIVNDFQKGDIAEGYSVSREKKESFPLTVTSAQKNPTAFYLCASLWSGNTGELFFGEGSRLTVL.

This clone was observed a handful of times. The chain recombines TRBV5-1 with TRBJ2-7, with 7 bases identical to TRBD1. Per the germline V gene, CDR1 is SGHRS and CDR2 is YFSETQ. The length of the CDR3 is 14 residues. V shed 5 bases and J 2 bases; nucleotides not matched to a gene: 7. The CDR3 nucleotides are TGCGCCAGCAGTTCGGACAGGAGTACCTACGAGCAGTACTTC. Amino acid sequence: CASSSDRSTYEQYF.

In DNA form, the CDR3 reads TGTGCCAGCAGCTTGGCCACAGGGAGCACTGAAGCTTTCTTT. Residues: CASSLATGSTEAFF. The chain employs TRBV5-4 and TRBJ1-1, with D tentatively TRBD1 (6 bases). The CDR3 totals 14 residues. Germline values: CDR1 SGHNT, CDR2 YYREEE (reference sequence). V gave up 0 bases and J gave up 4 bases, with 10 bases separating them. Together with reference TRBV5-4 and TRBJ1-1, the CDR3 gives the full variable domain: ETGVTQSPTHLIKTRGQQVTLRCSSQSGHNTVSWYQQALGQGPQFIFQYYREEENGRGNFPPRFSGLQFPNYSSELNVNALELDDSALYLCASSLATGSTEAFFGQGTRLTVV.

The chain recombines TRBV6-6 with TRBJ1-6, with 8 bases lining up with TRBD1. V dropped 5 bases and J dropped 5; count of bases not matched to a gene: 8. Germline V lookup: CDR1 MNHNY, CDR2 SVGAGI (reference sequence). The CDR3 covers 16 residues. The CDR3 loop is CASSLPLTGDNSPLHF. Here the CDR3 DNA reads TGTGCCAGCAGTCTCCCCTTGACAGGGGATAATTCACCCCTCCACTTT.